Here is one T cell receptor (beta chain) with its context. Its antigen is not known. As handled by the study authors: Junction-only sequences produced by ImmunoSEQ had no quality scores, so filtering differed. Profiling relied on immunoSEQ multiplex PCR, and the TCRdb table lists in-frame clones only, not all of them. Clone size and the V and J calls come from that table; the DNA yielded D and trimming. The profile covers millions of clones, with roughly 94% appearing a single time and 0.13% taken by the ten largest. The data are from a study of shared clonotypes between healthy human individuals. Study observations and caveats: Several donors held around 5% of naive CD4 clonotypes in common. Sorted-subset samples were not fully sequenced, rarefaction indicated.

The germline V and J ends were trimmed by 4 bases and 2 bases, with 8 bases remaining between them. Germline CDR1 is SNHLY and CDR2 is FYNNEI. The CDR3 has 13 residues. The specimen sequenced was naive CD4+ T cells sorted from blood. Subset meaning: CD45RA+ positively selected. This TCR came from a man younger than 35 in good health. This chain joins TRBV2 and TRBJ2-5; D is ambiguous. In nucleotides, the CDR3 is TGTGCCAGCAGTGTTGAAAGGCAAGAGACCCAGTACTTC. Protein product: CASSVERQETQYF.